The 31 T cell receptor beta chains presented below share a single source sample, sequenced in a study of regulatory T cells in long-lasting Graves disease. Combining iRepertoire HTBI primers with Arm-PCR of CDR3 regions, the authors built TCR beta libraries. In TCRdb, the multiplex PCR reads were re-called with MiXCR into one record per CDR3 protein. The data show around 400,000 distinct CDR3 sequences, approximately 25% seen once. Time point: persistent/refractory GD, antithyroid drugs over 5 years with positive TRAb. With RNA extracted from PBMCs as input, the TCR library was made. The material was peripheral blood mononuclear cells (PBMCs), obtained when the disease was refractory, from a patient treated with antithyroid drugs. These receptors originate from a woman aged 40 to 50 with Graves disease.

This clonotype has a count of ten or more. This rearrangement joins TRBV28 to TRBJ2-7; D is undetermined. CDR1 MDHEN and CDR2 SYDVKM come from the germline V gene. With 4 bases removed from V and 3 bases from J, the gap between germline ends came to 16 bases. The CDR3 covers 15 residues. CDR3 DNA sequence: TGTGCCAGCAGTTCTTCCAGCAAAGGAGTCTACGAGCAGTACTTC. Protein product: CASSSSSKGVYEQYF.

In this sample, this clonotype turned up a few times. The chain combines TRBV20-1 with TRBJ2-4, with a tentative D call TRBD2 (6 bases). Germline V gene sequence: CDR1 DFQATT, CDR2 SNEGSKA (reference sequence). This CDR3 contains 13 residues. V was shortened by 5 bases and J by 11 bases, with 19 bases between the two germline ends. CDR3 bases: TGCAGTGCTCAACTGGGACTTGGGTCCCTTCAGTACTTC. This encodes CSAQLGLGSLQYF.

Only one count was recorded for this clonotype. A read error may be the cause here, since a much bigger clone is one base away. The chain recombines TRBV11-2 with TRBJ2-7, with D tentatively TRBD2 (6 bases). This CDR3 spans 14 amino acids. Looked up from germline, CDR1 is SGHAT and CDR2 is FQNNGV. CDR3 sequence (DNA): TGTGTCAGCGGGCCTCTGAGGGGCTACTACGAGCAGTACTTC. Translated: CVSGPLRGYYEQYF. Looking up the rest from reference TRBV11-2 and TRBJ2-7 gives the full variable domain: EAGVAQSPRYKIIEKRQSVAFWCNPISGHATLYWYQQILGQGPKLLIQFQNNGVVDDSQLPKDRFSAERLKGVDSTLKIQPAKLEDSAVYLCVSGPLRGYYEQYFGPGTRLTVT.

This clonotype was counted many times. The chain has TRBV28 and TRBJ2-7; D perhaps matches TRBD2 (6 bases). This CDR3 is built from 15 residues. V was pared by 3 bases and J by 1 base, with 13 bases between. Germline V gene lookup returns CDR1 MDHEN and CDR2 SYDVKM. CDR3 loop: CASSLPGRVSYEQYF. As DNA, the CDR3 is TGTGCCAGCAGTTTGCCCGGGAGAGTATCCTACGAGCAGTACTTC.

The chain carries TRBV11-2 and TRBJ2-7; D uncertain. V was cut by 2 bases and J by 2 bases, with 22 bases left in between. The CDR3 is 18 residues long. Germline-derived CDR1 and CDR2 are SGHAT and FQNNGV. The CDR3: CASSLKSVSDFLAYEQYF. The CDR3 region has the DNA TGTGCCAGCAGCTTAAAATCGGTCTCCGACTTCCTAGCCTACGAGCAGTACTTC.

The chain uses TRBV25-1 and TRBJ2-7; 7 positions match TRBD2. V dropped 8 bases and J dropped 2; count of bases not matched to a gene: 9. The V gene's germline CDR1 is MGHDK and CDR2 SYGVNS. The CDR3 sequence is 14 residues long. The CDR3 spells CASSTGGVTYEQYF. Written as DNA, the CDR3 is TGTGCCAGCTCCACTGGGGGGGTAACCTACGAGCAGTACTTC.

This clonotype was seen many times. The J gene is TRBJ1-2, the V gene TRBV29-1, with D maybe TRBD1 (5 bases). The CDR3 length is 15 residues. V gave up 6 bases and J gave up 1 base, with 18 bases separating them. CDR1 and CDR2 from the germline V gene are SQVTM and ANQGSEA. The CDR3 protein is CSVLGPPDLNYGYTF. CDR3 in DNA: TGCAGCGTCCTGGGACCGCCAGATCTTAACTATGGCTACACCTTC.

This clonotype was seen many times. The V call is TRBV6-1, the J call TRBJ2-7, with 10 bases that match TRBD2. The CDR3 consists of 15 residues. J lost 0 bases, V lost 5 bases, and 4 bases had no gene match. Per germline, CDR1 MNHNS and CDR2 SASEGT. CDR3 DNA sequence: TGTGCCAGCAGTACGGCTAGCGGGAGCTCCTACGAGCAGTACTTC. It specifies CASSTASGSSYEQYF.

This clonotype occurred many times. The genes are TRBV28 and TRBJ2-7; possibly TRBD1 or TRBD2 for D (5 bases each). This CDR3 region has 15 residues. Germline-derived CDR1 and CDR2 are MDHEN and SYDVKM. Trimming took off 5 bases at V and 3 bases at J, with 17 bases between the two ends. The CDR3 nucleotides are TGTGCCAGCAGTGGGGACCACCACCCCCTCTACGAGCAGTACTTC. Protein product: CASSGDHHPLYEQYF.

This clonotype was recorded a few times. The rearrangement joins TRBV20-1 to TRBJ2-3; D not resolved. Germline V lookup: CDR1 DFQATT, CDR2 SNEGSKA (reference sequence). This CDR3 is built from 16 residues. Trimming took 6 bases from V and 4 from J, leaving 23 bases between them. CDR3 region: CSALRNTQWLADTQYF. CDR3 bases: TGCAGTGCCCTCCGGAACACTCAGTGGTTGGCAGATACGCAGTATTTT.

This clonotype was recorded many times. The rearrangement links TRBV7-6 to TRBJ2-7, with TRBD2 matching over 8 bases. V lost 4 bases, J lost 7 bases, and 12 bases stayed unmatched. This CDR3 has 15 amino acids. Germline CDR1 and CDR2: SGHVS and FNYEAQ. The CDR3 nucleotides read TGTGCCAGCAGCTCAAGGACCGGGACTAGTAAGGAGCAGTACTTC. It is translated as CASSSRTGTSKEQYF.

This clonotype was counted ten times or more. V gene TRBV28 combines with J gene TRBJ1-4; TRBD1 might be the D (5 bases). CDR3 length equals 15 residues. Trimming took off 7 bases at V and 6 bases at J, with 18 bases between the two ends. Germline loops: CDR1 MDHEN, CDR2 SYDVKM. CDR3 sequence reads: CASNLRGILDEKLFF. The CDR3 region has the DNA TGTGCCAGCAATTTGAGGGGCATATTGGATGAAAAACTGTTTTTT.

This chain links TRBV13 with TRBJ1-1; D gene ambiguous. CDR3 length: 17 residues. Germline assignment: CDR1 PRHDT and CDR2 FYEKMQ (reference sequence). Trimming removed 4 bases from V and 1 base from J, with 19 bases in between. CDR3 nucleotides: TGTGCCAGCAGCTCCGGACTTATCCAAGGCGGGAACACTGAAGCTTTCTTT. Translation gives CASSSGLIQGGNTEAFF.

The chain couples TRBV3-1 to TRBJ1-1; D might be TRBD1 (6 bases). The V end lost 1 base, the J end lost 0 bases, and 9 bases lay between the germline ends. The CDR3 is 15 amino acids. CDR1 and CDR2 (germline): LGHDT, YNNKEL (reference sequence). CDR3 in amino acids: CASSQVRGMNTEAFF. CDR3 coding DNA: TGTGCCAGCAGCCAAGTAAGGGGGATGAACACTGAAGCTTTCTTT.

The chain is built from TRBV9 and TRBJ2-2; D is perhaps TRBD2 (5 bases). This CDR3 has 13 amino acids. Germline lookup yields CDR1 SGDLS and CDR2 YYNGEE. The V end was cut by 7 bases, the J end by 1 base, with 8 bases between. The CDR3, as DNA: TGTGCCAGCGGACGGGGGAACACCGGGGAGCTGTTTTTT. This gives the protein CASGRGNTGELFF.

This clonotype was seen ten or more times. The chain has TRBV6-2 or TRBV6-3 and TRBJ2-7; tentatively, D is TRBD1 (5 bases). The CDR3 runs to 14 residues. Trimming left V 6 bases short and J 3 bases short, with 15 bases between. Germline V lookup: CDR1 MNHEY, CDR2 SVGEGT. This CDR3 is CASRGPGRYYEQYF. CDR3 DNA sequence: TGTGCCAGCAGGGGGCCAGGGCGTTACTACGAGCAGTACTTC.

This chain joins TRBV29-1 and TRBJ2-5, with TRBD1 identical over 8 bases. CDR3 length: 14 amino acids. Losses at the gene ends were 1 base for V and 4 bases for J; bases not matched to a gene: 5. Germline V gene sequence: CDR1 SQVTM, CDR2 ANQGSEA. In DNA, the CDR3 is TGCAGCGTTGAAGGGTGGACAGGGCTAGAGACCCAGTACTTC. It specifies CSVEGWTGLETQYF.

This clonotype was recorded at least ten times. V and J are TRBV2 and TRBJ2-2; 7 bases match TRBD1. This CDR3 region has 14 residues. CDR1 is SNHLY and CDR2 is FYNNEI in the germline V gene. V was pared by 6 bases and J by 5 bases, with 6 bases of the junction left unmatched. This CDR3 is CASSRIQGTGELFF. CDR3 DNA: TGTGCCAGCAGCAGGATACAGGGGACCGGGGAGCTGTTTTTT.

This clonotype has more than one count but fewer than ten. This chain links TRBV20-1 with TRBJ2-7; D is possibly TRBD2 (6 bases). Germline loops: CDR1 DFQATT, CDR2 SNEGSKA (reference sequence). Trimming took 3 bases from V and 5 from J, leaving 11 bases between them. The CDR3 length is 12 residues. In nucleotides, the CDR3 is TGCAGTGCTAGTCCGGGAGCGGACGAGCAGTACTTC. This sequence encodes CSASPGADEQYF.

In this sample, this clonotype turned up a few times. The chain is built from TRBV10-2 and TRBJ2-2; D call uncertain. This CDR3 is built from 12 residues. The V gene's germline CDR1 is WSHSY and CDR2 SAAADI. Trimming shortened V by 3 bases and J by 7 bases, and 6 bases separated the two germline ends. The CDR3, as DNA: TGCGCCAGCAGTGAAGTTTACGGGGAGCTGTTTTTT. It yields the protein CASSEVYGELFF.

The chain is built from TRBV12-3 or TRBV12-4 and TRBJ1-2; D gene ambiguous. The CDR3 covers 13 residues. V was clipped by 3 bases and J by 2 bases, with 7 bases between them. Written as DNA, the CDR3 is TGTGCCAGCAGTTTCCCCGGCAACTATGGCTACACCTTC. It encodes CASSFPGNYGYTF.

V and J are TRBV20-1 and TRBJ2-7, with 7 bases aligning to TRBD2. CDR3 length equals 20 residues. V gave up 2 bases and J gave up 0 bases; unmatched junction bases: 22. Germline V lookup: CDR1 DFQATT, CDR2 SNEGSKA (reference sequence). In nucleotides, the CDR3 is TGCAGTGCTAGAAAACTCAGGGAGCGGGGCATACATCCGTACTCCTACGAGCAGTACTTC. Protein product: CSARKLRERGIHPYSYEQYF.

This clonotype was counted between two and nine times. This chain links TRBV6-5 with TRBJ2-7; TRBD2 matches at 11 bases. The CDR3 has 16 amino acids. V lost 3 bases to trimming and J lost 6 bases; unmatched junction nucleotides: 10. Germline V gene data show CDR1 as MNHEY and CDR2 as SVGAGI. CDR3 nucleotides: TGTGCCAGCAGTTATGCTTTAGCGGGAGGGCCCGGCGAGCAGTACTTC. Translating gives CASSYALAGGPGEQYF.

Only a few counts were recorded for this clonotype. CDR3 bases: TGCGCCAGCAGCCAGAAGGGTGAAAAACTGTTTTTT. This codes for CASSQKGEKLFF. The V gene is TRBV4-1, the J gene TRBJ1-4; D remains ambiguous. V was cut by 3 bases and J by 7 bases, with 6 bases left in between. This CDR3 contains 12 residues. Germline assignment: CDR1 MGHRA and CDR2 YSYEKL.

The chain combines TRBV20-1 with TRBJ2-3; no firm D call. This CDR3 comprises 14 residues. V shed 0 bases and J shed 1 base, with 8 bases lying between them. Germline V gene lookup returns CDR1 DFQATT and CDR2 SNEGSKA (reference sequence). In DNA, the CDR3 is TGCAGTGCTAGAGAGACTTCCCGCACAGATACGCAGTATTTT. Translation gives CSARETSRTDTQYF.

This clonotype was seen a few times. V and J are TRBV7-9 and TRBJ2-7; 11 positions agree with TRBD2. J gave up 2 bases and V 0 bases, and 3 bases lay outside the gene matches. The CDR3 is 16 residues long. CDR1 and CDR2 (germline): SEHNR, FQNEAQ (reference sequence). In DNA, the CDR3 is TGTGCCAGCAGCTTAGCGACTAGCGGGATCCCCTACGAGCAGTACTTC. This gives the protein CASSLATSGIPYEQYF.

The V call is TRBV20-1, the J call TRBJ2-3; the D is unclear. CDR3 length equals 14 residues. The V and J ends lost 3 bases and 2 bases respectively, with 12 bases between them. The germline CDR1 and CDR2 sequences are DFQATT and SNEGSKA (reference sequence). In nucleotides, the CDR3 is TGCAGTGCTAGGATGGCCGGAAACACAGATACGCAGTATTTT. This codes for CSARMAGNTDTQYF.

This clonotype was recorded a few times. V is TRBV25-1 and J is TRBJ1-1; 10 positions agree with TRBD1. The CDR3 loop spans 15 amino acids. The germline CDR1 and CDR2 sequences are MGHDK and SYGVNS. V lost 6 bases, J lost 6 bases, and 10 bases stayed unmatched. The CDR3 is CASSRDRGPGAEAFF. Written as DNA, the CDR3 is TGTGCCAGCAGCCGGGACAGGGGCCCCGGCGCTGAAGCTTTCTTT.

The chain employs TRBV5-4 and TRBJ2-5; 8 positions agree with TRBD2. Germline assignment: CDR1 SGHNT and CDR2 YYREEE (reference sequence). The junction had 4 bases not matched to a gene; V was cut back by 2 bases and J by 1 base. The length of the CDR3 is 15 residues. This CDR3 reads CASSFSGRAQETQYF. The CDR3 nucleotides are TGTGCCAGCAGCTTCTCCGGGAGGGCCCAAGAGACCCAGTACTTC. The full variable domain, its missing parts supplied by reference TRBV5-4 and TRBJ2-5, is ETGVTQSPTHLIKTRGQQVTLRCSSQSGHNTVSWYQQALGQGPQFIFQYYREEENGRGNFPPRFSGLQFPNYSSELNVNALELDDSALYLCASSFSGRAQETQYFGPGTRLLVL.

Concerning this clonotype: A much larger clone differs from this one at a single base, so this may be a read error. The chain couples TRBV20-1 to TRBJ2-5; a weak D match, TRBD2 (5 bases). Germline-derived CDR1 and CDR2 are DFQATT and SNEGSKA (reference sequence). There are 13 residues in the CDR3. Trimming cost V 2 bases and J 5 bases, with 12 bases left between them. This CDR3 is CSARRGWVETQYF. Written as DNA, the CDR3 is TGCAGTGCTAGACGCGGGTGGGTGGAGACCCAGTACTTC.

V is TRBV7-3 and J is TRBJ2-1; 8 nucleotides agree with TRBD2. The V and J ends lost 3 bases and 9 bases, in that order; junction bases with no gene match: 10. CDR3 size: 15 residues. Germline V gene sequence: CDR1 SGHTA, CDR2 FQGTGA. The CDR3 sequence: CASSFTSGSPTEQFF. CDR3 DNA sequence: TGTGCCAGCAGCTTTACTAGCGGTTCCCCCACTGAGCAGTTCTTC. The variable domain in full, completed from reference TRBV7-3 and TRBJ2-1, reads GAGVSQTPSNKVTEKGKYVELRCDPISGHTALYWYRQSLGQGPEFLIYFQGTGAADDSGLPNDRFFAVRPEGSVSTLKIQRTERGDSAVYLCASSFTSGSPTEQFFGPGTRLTVL.